The 6 T cell receptor beta chains presented below share a single source sample, sequenced in a study of human T cells and chemical hapten exposure. In TCRdb, the RACE reads were re-called with MiXCR into one record per CDR3 protein. The repertoire has approximately 260,000 distinct CDR3 sequences, 7.5% to 9% of them found once; the top ten carry 1.2%. Time point given: pre-sensitization, week 0. Treatment indicated: therapeutic diphenylcyclopropenone sensitization with weekly scalp DPC. The sequences come from whole blood, collected in connection with sensitization to the hapten diphenylcyclopropenone (DPC). The receptors were gathered from a man aged 18 to 29 with alopecia areata. Some clones in this sample may be carry-over from other donors' samples.

This clonotype has a handful of counts. The rearrangement uses TRBV2 and TRBJ2-2; no clear D. The V end lost 10 bases, the J end lost 6 bases, and 6 bases lay between the germline ends. The germline gives CDR1 SNHLY, CDR2 FYNNEI. CDR3 length: 10 residues. In DNA form, the CDR3 reads TGTGCCACCCGAGCCGGGGAGCTGTTTTTT. It yields the protein CATRAGELFF.

This clonotype was found many times. This rearrangement joins TRBV7-2 to TRBJ1-4, with D perhaps TRBD1 (6 bases). V was pared by 1 base and J by 7 bases, with 13 bases between. This CDR3 is built from 15 residues. CDR1 SGHTA and CDR2 FQGNSA come from the germline V gene. The CDR3 region has the DNA TGTGCCAGCAGCTTAGGTCGGGGGCGCGGTGAAAAACTGTTTTTT. As protein: CASSLGRGRGEKLFF.

This clonotype was detected many times. The V gene is TRBV5-4, the J gene TRBJ2-3; 7 nucleotides line up with TRBD2. The V and J ends lost 0 bases and 1 base, in that order; junction bases with no gene match: 2. Germline V gene data show CDR1 as SGHNT and CDR2 as YYREEE (reference sequence). This CDR3 has 15 residues. The CDR3 sequence: CASSLGGGRTDTQYF. The CDR3 DNA reads as TGTGCCAGCAGCTTGGGGGGGGGACGCACAGATACGCAGTATTTT.

This clonotype has a count of ten or more. The V call is TRBV10-3, the J call TRBJ2-7, with 7 bases fitting TRBD2. This CDR3 spans 15 amino acids. The ends lost 3 bases at V and 6 bases at J; junction bases unmatched: 11. Germline V gene lookup returns CDR1 ENHRY and CDR2 SYGVKD. In nucleotides, the CDR3 is TGTGCCATCAGTGATTCGGGAGGCCCACGGGGCGAGCAGTACTTC. This translates into CAISDSGGPRGEQYF.

The chain combines TRBV9 with TRBJ1-6; D is perhaps TRBD1 (5 bases). Germline assignment: CDR1 SGDLS and CDR2 YYNGEE. Trimming removed 0 bases at V and 9 bases at J, with 13 bases between. CDR3 length: 15 amino acids. The CDR3: CASSVETRGGSPLHF. The DNA of the CDR3 is TGTGCCAGCAGCGTAGAAACGAGGGGTGGTTCACCCCTCCACTTT. The full variable domain, its missing parts supplied by reference TRBV9 and TRBJ1-6, is DSGVTQTPKHLITATGQRVTLRCSPRSGDLSVYWYQQSLDQGLQFLIQYYNGEERAKGNILERFSAQQFPDLHSELNLSSLELGDSALYFCASSVETRGGSPLHFGNGTRLTVT.

This clonotype was observed a handful of times. A junction boundary mismatches the germline segment, possibly from a read error. V gene TRBV5-1 combines with J gene TRBJ2-3; unclear D gene. The CDR3 totals 14 residues. Looked up from germline, CDR1 is SGHRS and CDR2 is YFSETQ. This CDR3 is CASSFALGQSPPSF. The CDR3 nucleotides are TGCGCCAGCAGCTTCGCCCTGGGCCAGAGCCCACCCTCTTTT.